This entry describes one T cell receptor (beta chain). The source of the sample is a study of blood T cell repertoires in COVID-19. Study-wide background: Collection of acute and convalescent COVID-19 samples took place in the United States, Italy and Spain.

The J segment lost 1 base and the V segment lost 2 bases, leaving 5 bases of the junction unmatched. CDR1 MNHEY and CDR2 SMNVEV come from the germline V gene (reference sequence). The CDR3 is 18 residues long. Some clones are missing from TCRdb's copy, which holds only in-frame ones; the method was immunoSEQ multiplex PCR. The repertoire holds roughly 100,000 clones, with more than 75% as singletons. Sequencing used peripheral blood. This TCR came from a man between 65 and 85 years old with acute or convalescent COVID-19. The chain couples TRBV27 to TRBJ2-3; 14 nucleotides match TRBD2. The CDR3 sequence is CASSLRLAGGLGTDTQYF. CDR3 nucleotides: TGTGCCAGCAGTTTACGACTAGCGGGAGGGCTGGGCACAGATACGCAGTATTTT.